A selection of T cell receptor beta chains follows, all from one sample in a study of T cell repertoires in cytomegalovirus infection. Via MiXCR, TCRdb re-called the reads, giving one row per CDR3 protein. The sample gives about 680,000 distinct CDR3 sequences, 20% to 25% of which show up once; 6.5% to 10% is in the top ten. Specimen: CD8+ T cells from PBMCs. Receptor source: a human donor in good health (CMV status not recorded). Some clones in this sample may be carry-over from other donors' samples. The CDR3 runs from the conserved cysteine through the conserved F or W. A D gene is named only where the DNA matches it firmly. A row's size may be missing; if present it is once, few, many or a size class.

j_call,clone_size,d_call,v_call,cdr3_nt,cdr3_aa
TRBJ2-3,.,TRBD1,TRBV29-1,TGCAGCGTTGAAGGGGGACAGGGGGCCACAGATACGCAGTATTTT,CSVEGGQGATDTQYF
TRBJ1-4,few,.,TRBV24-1,TGTGCCACCAGTGAAAAACTGTTTTTT,CATSEKLFF
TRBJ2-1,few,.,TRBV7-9,TGTGCCAGCGACCCTCTTAGGGGATACAATGAGCAGTTCTTC,CASDPLRGYNEQFF
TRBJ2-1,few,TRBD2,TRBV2,TGTGCCATCCACCCTCGGGGCGGGGGGGAACAGGAGCAGTTCTTC,CAIHPRGGGEQEQFF
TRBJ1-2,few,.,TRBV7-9,TGTGCCAGCAGCCCGAGGGACCGGTCGTACTATGGCTACACCTTC,CASSPRDRSYYGYTF
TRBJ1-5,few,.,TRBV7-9,TGTGCCAGCAGCTCTTCCAGGGGCCGGAGCAATCAGCCCCAGCATTTT,CASSSSRGRSNQPQHF
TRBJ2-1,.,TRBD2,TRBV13,TGTGCCAGCAGCTTGGGACTAGCTTTAGATGAGCAGTTCTTC,CASSLGLALDEQFF
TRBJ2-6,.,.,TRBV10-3,TGTGCCATCAGTGAGCCGATGCCCGACCCGCCCAAGTCCAGGGCCAACGTCCTGACTTTC,CAISEPMPDPPKSRANVLTF
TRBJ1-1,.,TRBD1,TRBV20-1,TGCAGTGCTAGAGATTACAGGGGAAAGGGGACTGAAGCTTTCTTT,CSARDYRGKGTEAFF
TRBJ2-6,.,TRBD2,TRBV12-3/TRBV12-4,TGTGCCAGCAGTTTACTTACCTGGGAGGGTAAGAAATCTGGGGCCAACGTCCTGACTTTC,CASSLLTWEGKKSGANVLTF
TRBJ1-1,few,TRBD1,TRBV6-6,TGTGCCAGCAGTTACCCGTCCGACAGGGTGAACACTGAAGCTTTCTTT,CASSYPSDRVNTEAFF
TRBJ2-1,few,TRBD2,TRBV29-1,TGCAGCGTTGAACTAGCGGGCTACAATGAGCAGTTCTTC,CSVELAGYNEQFF
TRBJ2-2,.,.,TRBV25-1,TGTGCCAGCAGTGAATTTTTGAACACCGGGGAGCTGTTTTTT,CASSEFLNTGELFF
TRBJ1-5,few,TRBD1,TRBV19,TGTGCCAGTAGTGAAGGATCCGGGACAGAATATTCTAATAGCAATCAGCCCCAGCATTTT,CASSEGSGTEYSNSNQPQHF
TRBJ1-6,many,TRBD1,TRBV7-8,TGTGCCAGCAGCTTGTCTGACAGGGGTTGGTCACCCCTCCACTTT,CASSLSDRGWSPLHF
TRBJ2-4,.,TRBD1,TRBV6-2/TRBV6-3,TGTGCCAGCAGTTACTCAGGGACAGGGGGCGCGTACATTCAGTACTTC,CASSYSGTGGAYIQYF
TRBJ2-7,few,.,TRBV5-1,TGCGCCAGCAGCTCCCATCCCTACGAGCAGTACTTC,CASSSHPYEQYF
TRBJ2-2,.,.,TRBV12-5,TGTGCTAGTGGACAGGGCAACACCGGGGAGCTGTTTTTT,CASGQGNTGELFF
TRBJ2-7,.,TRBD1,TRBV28,TGTGCCAGCAGTGGCCCCCGGGACAGGGGGTACGAGCAGTACTTC,CASSGPRDRGYEQYF
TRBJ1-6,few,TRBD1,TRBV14,TGTGCCAGCAGGAAAGGGAACCGGGACAGTCTCCACTTT,CASRKGNRDSLHF
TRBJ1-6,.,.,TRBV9,TGTGCCAGCAGCCCCGCGGATAAGAATTCACCCCTCCACTTT,CASSPADKNSPLHF
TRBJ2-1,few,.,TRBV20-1,TGCAGTGCTTGGGGCGGGAATGAGCAGTTCTTC,CSAWGGNEQFF
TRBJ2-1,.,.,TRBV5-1,TGCGCCAGCAGCTCTGGAGAGATGCATGAGCAGTTCTTC,CASSSGEMHEQFF
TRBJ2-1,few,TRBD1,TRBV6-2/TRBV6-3,TGTGCCGCGAGGGACAGCCACTACAATGAGCAGTTCTTC,CAARDSHYNEQFF
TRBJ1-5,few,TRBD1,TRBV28,TGTGCCAGCAGTTATACAGGGGGGCAGCCCCAGCATTTT,CASSYTGGQPQHF
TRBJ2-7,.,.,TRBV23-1,TGCGCCAGCAGTCAATCGGTCCTCGGTCGGGAGCAGTACTTC,CASSQSVLGREQYF
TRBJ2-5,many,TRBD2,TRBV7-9,TGTGCCAGCAGCTCCCGACTAGCGGGGGTTCAAGAGACCCAGTACTTC,CASSSRLAGVQETQYF
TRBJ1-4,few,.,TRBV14,TGTGCCAGCAGCCAAGAATATACCGGGAGGGAAAAACTGTTTTTT,CASSQEYTGREKLFF
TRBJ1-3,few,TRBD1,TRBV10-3,TGTGCCATCAGTTCGGACAGGGTCGCTGGAAACACCATATATTTT,CAISSDRVAGNTIYF
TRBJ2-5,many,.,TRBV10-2,TGCGCCAGCAGTGAGTCAGGCAGACAAGAGACCCAGTACTTC,CASSESGRQETQYF
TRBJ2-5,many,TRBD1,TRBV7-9,TGTGCCAGCACAGGACAGGGAGGAGAGACCCAGTACTTC,CASTGQGGETQYF
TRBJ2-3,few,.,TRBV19,TGTGCCAGTAGTCCACGGGTGGGTAAGGGCACAGATACGCAGTATTTT,CASSPRVGKGTDTQYF
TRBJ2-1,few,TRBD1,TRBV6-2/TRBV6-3,TGTGCCAGCAGTTACTCCTCGACAGGGGGCGATCCCAATGAGCAGTTCTTC,CASSYSSTGGDPNEQFF
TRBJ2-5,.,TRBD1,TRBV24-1,TGTGCCACCCAACGGTGGGGGACAGTTGAGACCCGGTACTTC,CATQRWGTVETRYF
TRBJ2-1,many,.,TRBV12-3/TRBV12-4,TGTGCCAGCATTCTTTTGGGGGCCGAGAATGAGCAGTTCTTC,CASILLGAENEQFF
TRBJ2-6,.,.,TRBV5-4,TGTGCCAGCAGCGCCTATGGCAGAGATTTCTCTGGGGCCAACGTCCTGACTTTC,CASSAYGRDFSGANVLTF
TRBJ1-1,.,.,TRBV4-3,TGCGCCAGCAGCCGGTCCGGCAATACTGAAGCTTTCTTT,CASSRSGNTEAFF
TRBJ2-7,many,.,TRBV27,TGTGCCAGCAGTCCGGACAGTAGCAGGCGGCAGTACTTC,CASSPDSSRRQYF
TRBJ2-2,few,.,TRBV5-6,TGTGCCAGCAGCTGGACGGAAGGCACCGGGGAGCTGTTTTTT,CASSWTEGTGELFF
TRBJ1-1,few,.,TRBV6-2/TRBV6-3,TGTGCCAGCAGTTATGCGGTTACTGAAGCTTTCTTT,CASSYAVTEAFF
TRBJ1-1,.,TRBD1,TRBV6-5,TGTGCCAGCAGTTACTTCGACAGGGACACTGAAGCTTTCTTT,CASSYFDRDTEAFF
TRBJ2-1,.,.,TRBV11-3,TGTGCCAGCAGCTTAGGGAGTAGCGGTCAGTTCTTC,CASSLGSSGQFF
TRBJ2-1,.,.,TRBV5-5,TGTGCCAGCAGCCAGGACAGTGTTGAGCAGTTCTTC,CASSQDSVEQFF
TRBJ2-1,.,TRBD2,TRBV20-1,TGCAGTGCTAGAGACGCCGGGGAGCGGGGGGCTTCCTACAATGAGCAGTTCTTC,CSARDAGERGASYNEQFF
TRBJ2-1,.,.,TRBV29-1,TGCAGCGGCACCGGCACCATGACCTACAATGAGCAGTTCTTC,CSGTGTMTYNEQFF
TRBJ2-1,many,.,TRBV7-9,TGTGCCAGCAGCTCCCCTCAGGGCCCCTCCTACAATGAGCAGTTCTTC,CASSSPQGPSYNEQFF
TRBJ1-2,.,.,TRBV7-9,TGTGCCAGCAGCCCCCCACCGACAGAAGATGGCTACACCTTC,CASSPPPTEDGYTF
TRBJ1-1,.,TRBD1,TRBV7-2,TGTGCCAGCAGCGACATAACAGGGGCTGGCACTGAAGCTTTCTTT,CASSDITGAGTEAFF
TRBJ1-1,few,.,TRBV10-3,TGTGCCATCAGTGTCTACCGGAACAGGGAAGGGATGAACACTGAAGCTTTCTTT,CAISVYRNREGMNTEAFF
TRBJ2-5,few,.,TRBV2,TGTGCCAGTCCAGCCGAGGGAACCTTCCAAGAGACCCAGTACTTC,CASPAEGTFQETQYF
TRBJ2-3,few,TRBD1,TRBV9,TGTGCCAGCAGCGTAGCTGGGACAGGGGGCTTCACAGATACGCAGTATTTT,CASSVAGTGGFTDTQYF
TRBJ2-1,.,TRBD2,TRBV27,TGTGCCAGCACCTGGGGGGGGGGCAATGAGCAGTTCTTC,CASTWGGGNEQFF
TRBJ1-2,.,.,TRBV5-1,TGCGCCAGCAGCTCGGAGTACGGCAGCTACACCTTC,CASSSEYGSYTF
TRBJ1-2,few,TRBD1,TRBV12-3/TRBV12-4,TGTGCCAGCAGTGACCGGGACAGGGAATTCAATGGCTACACCTTC,CASSDRDREFNGYTF
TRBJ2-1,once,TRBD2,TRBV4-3,TGCGCCAGCAGCCAAGGCGTAGCGGGGGGGCCCGGTGAGCAGTTCTTC,CASSQGVAGGPGEQFF
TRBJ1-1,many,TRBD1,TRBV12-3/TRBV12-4,TGTGCCAGCAGTCAAATTGGACAGGGGGAAGCTTTCTTT,CASSQIGQGEAFF
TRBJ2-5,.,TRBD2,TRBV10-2,TGCGCCAGCAGTGGGACTAGTCGGACGGAGACCCAGTACTTC,CASSGTSRTETQYF